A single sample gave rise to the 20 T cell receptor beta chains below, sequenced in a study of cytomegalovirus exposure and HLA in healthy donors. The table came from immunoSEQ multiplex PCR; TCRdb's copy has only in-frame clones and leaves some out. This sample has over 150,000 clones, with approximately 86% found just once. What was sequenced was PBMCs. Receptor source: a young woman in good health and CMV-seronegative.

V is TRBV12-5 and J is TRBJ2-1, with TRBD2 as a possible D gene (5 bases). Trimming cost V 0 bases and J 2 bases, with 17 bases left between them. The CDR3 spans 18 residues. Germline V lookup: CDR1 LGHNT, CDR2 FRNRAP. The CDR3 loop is CASGLVLWGASTYNEQFF. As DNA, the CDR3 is TGTGCTAGTGGTTTGGTACTCTGGGGAGCGTCTACCTACAATGAGCAGTTCTTC.

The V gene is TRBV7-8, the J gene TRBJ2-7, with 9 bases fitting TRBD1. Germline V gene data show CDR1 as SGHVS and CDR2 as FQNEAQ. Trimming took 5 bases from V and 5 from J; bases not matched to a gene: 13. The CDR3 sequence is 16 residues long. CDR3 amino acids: CASSVNRGQGFNEQYF. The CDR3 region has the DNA TGTGCCAGCAGCGTAAATAGGGGACAGGGCTTTAACGAGCAGTACTTC.

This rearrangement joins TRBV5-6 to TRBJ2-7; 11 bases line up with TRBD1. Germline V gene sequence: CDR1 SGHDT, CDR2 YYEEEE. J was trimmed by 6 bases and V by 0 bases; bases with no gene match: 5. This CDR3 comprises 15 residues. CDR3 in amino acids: CASSLAGQGAGEQYF. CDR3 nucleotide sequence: TGTGCCAGCAGCTTGGCCGGACAGGGGGCAGGCGAGCAGTACTTC.

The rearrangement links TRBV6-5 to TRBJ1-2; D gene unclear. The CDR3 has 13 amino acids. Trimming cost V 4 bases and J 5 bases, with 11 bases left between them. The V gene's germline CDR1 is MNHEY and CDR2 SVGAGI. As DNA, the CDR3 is TGTGCCAGCAGTTTTACGGGAGGGTATGGCTACACCTTC. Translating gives CASSFTGGYGYTF.

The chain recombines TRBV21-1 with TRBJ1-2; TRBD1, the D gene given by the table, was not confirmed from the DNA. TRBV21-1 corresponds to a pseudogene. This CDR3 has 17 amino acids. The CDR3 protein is CASSKERIAGAPYGYTF. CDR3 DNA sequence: TGTGCCAGCAGCAAAGAAAGGATAGCAGGGGCCCCCTATGGCTACACCTTC.

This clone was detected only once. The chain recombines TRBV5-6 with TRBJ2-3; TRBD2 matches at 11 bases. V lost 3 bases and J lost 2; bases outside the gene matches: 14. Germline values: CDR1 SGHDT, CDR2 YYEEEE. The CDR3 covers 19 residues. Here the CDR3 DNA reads TGTGCCAGCAGCTCCTGGGGCCTAGCGGGAGGCCTTTCCACAGATACGCAGTATTTT. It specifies CASSSWGLAGGLSTDTQYF. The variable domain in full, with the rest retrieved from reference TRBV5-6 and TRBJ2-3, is DAGVTQSPTHLIKTRGQQVTLRCSPKSGHDTVSWYQQALGQGPQFIFQYYEEEERQRGNFPDRFSGHQFPNYSSELNVNALLLGDSALYLCASSSWGLAGGLSTDTQYFGPGTRLTVL.

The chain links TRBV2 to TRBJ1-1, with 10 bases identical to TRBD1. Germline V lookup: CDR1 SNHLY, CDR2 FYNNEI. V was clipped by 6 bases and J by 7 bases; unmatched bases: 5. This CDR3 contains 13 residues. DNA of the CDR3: TGTGCCAGCAGCGGGACAGGGGAGATTGAAGCTTTCTTT. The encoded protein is CASSGTGEIEAFF.

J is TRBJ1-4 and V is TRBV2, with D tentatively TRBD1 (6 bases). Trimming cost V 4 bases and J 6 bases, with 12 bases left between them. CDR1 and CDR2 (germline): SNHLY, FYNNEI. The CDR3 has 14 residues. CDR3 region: CASSAARGDEKLFF. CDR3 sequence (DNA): TGTGCCAGCAGTGCGGCCAGGGGAGATGAAAAACTGTTTTTT.

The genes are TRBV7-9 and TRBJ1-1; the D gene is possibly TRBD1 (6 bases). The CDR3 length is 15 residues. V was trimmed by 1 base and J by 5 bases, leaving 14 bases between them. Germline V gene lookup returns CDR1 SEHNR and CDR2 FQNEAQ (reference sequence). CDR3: CASSLEGVRGTEAFF. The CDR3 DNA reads TGTGCCAGCAGCTTAGAGGGTGTGAGGGGGACTGAAGCTTTCTTT.

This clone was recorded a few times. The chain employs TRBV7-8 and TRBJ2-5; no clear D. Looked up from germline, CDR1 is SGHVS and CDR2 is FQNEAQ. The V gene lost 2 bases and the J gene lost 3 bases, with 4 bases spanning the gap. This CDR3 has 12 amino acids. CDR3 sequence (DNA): TGTGCCAGCAGCTTATCCGAAGAGACCCAGTACTTC. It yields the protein CASSLSEETQYF. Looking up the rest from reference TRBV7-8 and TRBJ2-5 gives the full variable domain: GAGVSQSPRYKVAKRGQDVALRCDPISGHVSLFWYQQALGQGPEFLTYFQNEAQLDKSGLPSDRFFAERPEGSVSTLKIQRTQQEDSAVYLCASSLSEETQYFGPGTRLLVL.

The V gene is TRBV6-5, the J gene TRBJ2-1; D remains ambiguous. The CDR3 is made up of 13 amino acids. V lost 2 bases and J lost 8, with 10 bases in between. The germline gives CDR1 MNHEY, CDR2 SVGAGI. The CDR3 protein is CASSYQIRYEQFF. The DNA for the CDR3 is TGTGCCAGCAGTTACCAAATCCGGTATGAGCAGTTCTTC.

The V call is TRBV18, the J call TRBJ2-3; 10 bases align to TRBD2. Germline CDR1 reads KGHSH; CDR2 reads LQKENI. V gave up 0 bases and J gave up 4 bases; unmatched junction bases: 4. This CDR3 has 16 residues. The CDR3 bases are TGTGCCAGCTCACCACCAGCGGGAGGGCCTCCAGATACGCAGTATTTT. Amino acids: CASSPPAGGPPDTQYF.

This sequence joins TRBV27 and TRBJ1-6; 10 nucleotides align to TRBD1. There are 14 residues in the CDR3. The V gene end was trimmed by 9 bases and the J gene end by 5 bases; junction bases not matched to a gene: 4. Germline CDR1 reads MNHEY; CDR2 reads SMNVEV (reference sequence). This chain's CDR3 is CASRDRGNNSPLHF. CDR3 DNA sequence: TGTGCCAGTCGGGACAGGGGAAATAATTCACCCCTCCACTTT.

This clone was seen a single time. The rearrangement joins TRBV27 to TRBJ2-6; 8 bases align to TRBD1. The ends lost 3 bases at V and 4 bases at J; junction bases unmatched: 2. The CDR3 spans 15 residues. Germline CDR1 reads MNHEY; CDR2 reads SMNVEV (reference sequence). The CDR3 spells CASSFRGLGANVLTF. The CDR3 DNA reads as TGTGCCAGCAGTTTCAGGGGGCTCGGGGCCAACGTCCTGACTTTC.

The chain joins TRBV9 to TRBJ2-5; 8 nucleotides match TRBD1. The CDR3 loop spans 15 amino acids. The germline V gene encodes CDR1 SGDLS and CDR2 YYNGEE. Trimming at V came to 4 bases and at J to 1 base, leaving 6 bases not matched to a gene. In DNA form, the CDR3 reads TGTGCCAGCAGCTTCGGACAGGGAGGCCAAGAGACCCAGTACTTC. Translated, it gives CASSFGQGGQETQYF.

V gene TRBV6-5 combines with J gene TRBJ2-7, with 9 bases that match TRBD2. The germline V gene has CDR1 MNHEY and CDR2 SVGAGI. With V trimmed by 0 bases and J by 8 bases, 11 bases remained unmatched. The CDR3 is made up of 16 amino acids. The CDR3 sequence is CASSYSGGGALFQQYF. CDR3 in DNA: TGTGCCAGCAGTTACTCGGGCGGGGGGGCCTTATTTCAGCAGTACTTC.

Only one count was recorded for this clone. The CDR3 nucleotides are TGCAGCGTTCGGACAGGCACCGGGGAGCTGTTTTTT. Translation gives CSVRTGTGELFF. The rearrangement uses TRBV29-1 and TRBJ2-2, with 7 bases identical to TRBD1. CDR3 size: 12 residues. V gave up 5 bases and J gave up 4 bases; unmatched junction bases: 1. Germline lookup yields CDR1 SQVTM and CDR2 ANQGSEA.

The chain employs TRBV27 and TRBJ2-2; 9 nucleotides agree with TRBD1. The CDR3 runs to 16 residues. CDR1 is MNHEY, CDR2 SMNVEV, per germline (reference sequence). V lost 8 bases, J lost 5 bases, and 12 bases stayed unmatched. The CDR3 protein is CASATTGGIVTGELFF. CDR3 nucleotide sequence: TGTGCCAGCGCCACTACAGGGGGCATCGTTACCGGGGAGCTGTTTTTT.

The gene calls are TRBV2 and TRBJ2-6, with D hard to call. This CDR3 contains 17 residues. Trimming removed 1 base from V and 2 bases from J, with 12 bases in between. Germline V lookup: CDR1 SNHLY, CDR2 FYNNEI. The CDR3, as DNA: TGTGCCAGCAGTGAAGTGAGGAAACTCACTGGGGCCAACGTCCTGACTTTC. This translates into CASSEVRKLTGANVLTF.

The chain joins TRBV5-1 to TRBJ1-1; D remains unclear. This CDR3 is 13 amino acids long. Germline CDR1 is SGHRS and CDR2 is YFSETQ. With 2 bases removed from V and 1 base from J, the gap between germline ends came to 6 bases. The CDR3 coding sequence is TGCGCCAGCAGCTTCGGCGGGAACACTGAAGCTTTCTTT. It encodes CASSFGGNTEAFF.